The sequence of this T cell receptor beta chain was determined in a study of T cell changes during pregnancy in multiple sclerosis. The CDR3 consists of 14 residues. Germline values: CDR1 WSHSY, CDR2 SAAADI. Trimming pared 7 bases from V and 0 bases from J, leaving 10 bases between. Sequencing used immunoSEQ multiplex PCR; TCRdb keeps in-frame clones, though not all of them. The data show some 39,000 clones, around nine tenths seen once. The TCR sequence derives from a female donor in good health, enrolled as a control in a pregnancy study. Specimen: CD4+ T cells from peripheral blood mononuclear cells, collected in the second trimester of pregnancy. The chain employs TRBV10-2 and TRBJ1-3, with D possibly matching TRBD1 (5 bases). In DNA form, the CDR3 reads TGCGCCAGCAAGGCAGGGCCCTCTGGAAACACCATATATTTT. Amino acids: CASKAGPSGNTIYF.